Shown below are 32 T cell receptor beta chains from a single sample sequenced in a study of T cell responses to AZD1222 COVID-19 vaccine. Data came from immunoSEQ multiplex PCR; TCRdb stores just in-frame clones and leaves some out. The sample has 100,000 to 130,000 clones; 85% to 95% are singletons. Sequences were derived from peripheral blood, sampled 28 days after the second AZD1222 dose. The receptors come from an adult who received the AZD1222 COVID-19 vaccine.

This chain links TRBV6-5 with TRBJ1-6; 8 bases line up with TRBD1. The V gene end was trimmed by 6 bases and the J gene end by 7 bases; junction bases not matched to a gene: 5. CDR3 length: 14 residues. Germline V gene data show CDR1 as MNHEY and CDR2 as SVGAGI. The CDR3 DNA reads as TGTGCCAGCAGAGGACAGGGAGGCAATTCACCCCTCCACTTT. Translating it yields CASRGQGGNSPLHF.

The J gene is TRBJ1-1, the V gene TRBV3-1 (or the pseudogene TRBV3-2); 9 nucleotides match TRBD1. The CDR3 is 16 residues long. The trim removed 2 bases at V and 7 bases at J, leaving 11 bases unmatched. Germline V CDR1 and CDR2: LGHDT, YNNKEL (reference sequence). The CDR3 is CASSQQDRGIGIEAFF. CDR3 nucleotide sequence: TGTGCCAGCAGCCAACAAGACAGGGGGATCGGTATTGAAGCTTTCTTT.

The rearrangement links TRBV13 to TRBJ1-2; D unresolved. The CDR3 runs to 15 residues. Germline assignment: CDR1 PRHDT and CDR2 FYEKMQ (reference sequence). Trimming pared 0 bases from V and 0 bases from J, leaving 8 bases between. The CDR3 nucleotides are TGTGCCAGCAGCTTAGGGGCAGACACTAACTATGGCTACACCTTC. This encodes CASSLGADTNYGYTF.

The rearrangement joins TRBV11-2 to TRBJ1-1, with D perhaps TRBD1 (6 bases). The CDR3 is 16 amino acids. Germline V gives CDR1 SGHAT, CDR2 FQNNGV. V was pared by 5 bases and J by 1 base, with 17 bases between. In DNA, the CDR3 is TGTGCCAGCAGCCCAAGGCAGGGGCCGCGGAACACTGAAGCTTTCTTT. It encodes CASSPRQGPRNTEAFF.

This chain joins TRBV10-2 and TRBJ1-2; unclear D gene. The CDR3 loop spans 14 amino acids. Germline CDR1 is WSHSY and CDR2 is SAAADI. Deletions cut 0 bases from V and 3 bases from J, with 8 bases between. The CDR3 DNA is TGCGCCAGCAGTGAGTCGAATCAGGACTATGGCTACACCTTC. Its translation: CASSESNQDYGYTF.

This chain joins TRBV7-9 and TRBJ2-1; TRBD1 matches 11 bases. CDR1 is SEHNR and CDR2 is FQNEAQ in the germline V gene (reference sequence). V lost 5 bases and J lost 5; bases outside the gene matches: 5. The CDR3 has 15 residues. The CDR3, as DNA: TGTGCCAGCAGCATCGGGACAGGGGGGGACAATGAGCAGTTCTTC. It translates to CASSIGTGGDNEQFF.

The chain employs TRBV28 and TRBJ1-1; D remains unclear. Germline V gene lookup returns CDR1 MDHEN and CDR2 SYDVKM. The V gene lost 3 bases and the J gene lost 4 bases, with 12 bases spanning the gap. CDR3 length: 14 residues. The CDR3 nucleotides read TGTGCCAGCAGTTTGGTTGGGGTGAGCACTGAAGCTTTCTTT. Its translation is CASSLVGVSTEAFF. Filled out from reference TRBV28 and TRBJ1-1, the complete variable domain reads DVKVTQSSRYLVKRTGEKVFLECVQDMDHENMFWYRQDPGLGLRLIYFSYDVKMKEKGDIPEGYSVSREKKERFSLILESASTNQTSMYLCASSLVGVSTEAFFGQGTRLTVV.

J is TRBJ1-6 and V is TRBV28; 9 bases match TRBD1. The germline CDR1 and CDR2 sequences are MDHEN and SYDVKM. The CDR3 length is 16 residues. V was pared by 5 bases and J by 5 bases, with 7 bases of the junction left unmatched. CDR3 amino acids: CASSPRQGVHNSPLHF. CDR3 nucleotide sequence: TGTGCCAGCAGTCCCCGACAGGGGGTCCATAATTCACCCCTCCACTTT.

V is TRBV7-2 and J is TRBJ1-1, with D tentatively TRBD1 (6 bases). V was clipped by 3 bases and J by 0 bases, with 8 bases between them. The CDR3 loop spans 14 amino acids. Germline V gene lookup returns CDR1 SGHTA and CDR2 FQGNSA. This CDR3 is CASSLGQLNTEAFF. CDR3 nucleotide sequence: TGTGCCAGCAGCTTGGGACAACTGAACACTGAAGCTTTCTTT.

CDR3 sequence (DNA): TGTGCCAGCAGCCAAGACCCGACTAGCAGAGGGAACGAGCAGTACTTC. It specifies CASSQDPTSRGNEQYF. This chain connects TRBV3-1 (or the pseudogene TRBV3-2) to TRBJ2-7; 7 positions agree with TRBD2. The germline CDR1 and CDR2 sequences are LGHDT and YNNKEL (reference sequence). After removal of 0 bases from V and 5 bases from J, the junction contained 10 bases not matched to a gene. The CDR3 runs 16 residues.

The V call is TRBV5-4, the J call TRBJ2-7; D remains unclear. Germline-derived CDR1 and CDR2 are SGHNT and YYREEE (reference sequence). The CDR3 loop spans 12 amino acids. The V end lost 1 base, the J end lost 3 bases, and 5 bases lay between the germline ends. The CDR3 sequence is CASSLLGYEQYF. The CDR3 DNA reads as TGTGCCAGCAGCTTGCTGGGCTACGAGCAGTACTTC.

This clone came up once. The chain joins TRBV7-9 to TRBJ1-1; D not resolved. Trimming took off 2 bases at V and 3 bases at J, with 13 bases between the two ends. Germline V gene sequence: CDR1 SEHNR, CDR2 FQNEAQ (reference sequence). There are 15 residues in the CDR3. The CDR3 loop is CASSLIPQADTEAFF. Written as DNA, the CDR3 is TGTGCCAGCAGCTTAATCCCGCAGGCGGACACTGAAGCTTTCTTT.

Points on this clone: Without the conserved terminal phenylalanine or tryptophan, this CDR3 likely stems from a read error. The V gene is TRBV11-2, the J gene TRBJ2-7; no definite D call. The CDR3 sequence is 14 residues long. CDR1 is SGHAT and CDR2 is FQNNGV in the germline V gene. V lost 2 bases to trimming and J lost 0 bases, with 8 bases between them. The CDR3 region is CASSLLPVSYEQYL. As DNA, the CDR3 is TGTGCCAGCAGCTTACTCCCTGTCTCCTACGAGCAGTACCTC.

The chain employs TRBV7-8 and TRBJ2-7, with 10 bases fitting TRBD2. V lost 4 bases, J lost 2 bases, and 8 bases stayed unmatched. From germline, CDR1 is SGHVS and CDR2 FQNEAQ. The CDR3 is 16 residues long. CDR3 bases: TGTGCCAGCAGCTCAAGGCTAGCGGGGGACCCCTACGAGCAGTACTTC. This codes for CASSSRLAGDPYEQYF.

V is TRBV5-4 and J is TRBJ1-1, with D unclear. Looked up from germline, CDR1 is SGHNT and CDR2 is YYREEE (reference sequence). The CDR3 sequence is 15 residues long. Trimming stripped 4 bases from V and 2 bases from J, with 15 bases between. CDR3 DNA: TGTGCCAGCAGCCCGTCCGGGAAGGTTAACACTGAAGCTTTCTTT. This gives the protein CASSPSGKVNTEAFF.

The chain is built from TRBV2 and TRBJ2-3; 9 bases are a match to TRBD1. The CDR3 extends over 17 amino acids. Unmatched junction bases numbered 19, after V lost 11 bases and J lost 4 bases. CDR1 SNHLY and CDR2 FYNNEI come from the germline V gene. CDR3 loop: CASKRDRDPFYSDTQYF. The DNA of the CDR3 is TGTGCCTCCAAGCGGGACAGGGACCCTTTTTACTCAGATACGCAGTATTTT.

The genes are TRBV6-5 and TRBJ1-5, with TRBD1 identical over 8 bases. The CDR3 totals 13 residues. Germline loops: CDR1 MNHEY, CDR2 SVGAGI. Unmatched junction bases numbered 5, after V lost 6 bases and J lost 7 bases. The CDR3 is CASRETGDQPQHF. The CDR3 nucleotides are TGTGCCAGCAGAGAGACAGGGGACCAGCCCCAGCATTTT.

The CDR3 nucleotides are TGTGCCAGCAACCTGGGGGCCGGGACAGCCTCCTACGAGCAGTACTTC. It is translated as CASNLGAGTASYEQYF. V is TRBV7-8 and J is TRBJ2-7, with TRBD1 matching 7 bases. The CDR3 is made up of 16 amino acids. V shed 7 bases and J 0 bases; nucleotides not matched to a gene: 12. The germline CDR1 and CDR2 sequences are SGHVS and FQNEAQ.

The rearrangement joins TRBV28 to TRBJ1-2; 7 bases fit TRBD1. Trimming took 7 bases from V and 5 from J; bases not matched to a gene: 19. Germline V gene data show CDR1 as MDHEN and CDR2 as SYDVKM. The CDR3 is 17 amino acids. CDR3 coding DNA: TGTGCCAGCACCCTATTACAGGGGTCGACCCCCCCTTATGGCTACACCTTC. This encodes CASTLLQGSTPPYGYTF.

The chain uses TRBV19 and TRBJ1-3; possibly TRBD1 for D (5 bases). Trimming shortened V by 7 bases and J by 0 bases, and 16 bases separated the two germline ends. This CDR3 contains 16 residues. Germline V CDR1 and CDR2: LNHDA, SQIVND (reference sequence). Here the CDR3 reads CASIDWDGGSGNTIYF. The CDR3, as DNA: TGTGCCAGTATAGACTGGGACGGCGGCTCTGGAAACACCATATATTTT.

V usage is TRBV7-9 and J usage is TRBJ1-2; 7 bases are a match to TRBD1. CDR1 and CDR2 (germline): SEHNR, FQNEAQ (reference sequence). Trimming took 5 bases from V and 5 from J; bases not matched to a gene: 11. The length of the CDR3 is 15 residues. The CDR3 nucleotides are TGTGCCAGCAGCAAGAGGGACAGTCCTACTTATGGCTACACCTTC. Protein sequence: CASSKRDSPTYGYTF. The full variable domain, its missing parts supplied by reference TRBV7-9 and TRBJ1-2, is DTGVSQNPRHKITKRGQNVTFRCDPISEHNRLYWYRQTLGQGPEFLTYFQNEAQLEKSRLLSDRFSAERPKGSFSTLEIQRTEQGDSAMYLCASSKRDSPTYGYTFGSGTRLTVV.

The chain recombines TRBV7-9 with TRBJ2-5; D is perhaps TRBD1 (5 bases). CDR1 SEHNR and CDR2 FQNEAQ come from the germline V gene (reference sequence). Trimming left V 5 bases short and J 2 bases short, with 9 bases between. This CDR3 has 13 residues. CDR3 sequence reads: CASSPTGQETQYF. As DNA, the CDR3 is TGTGCCAGCAGCCCTACAGGTCAAGAGACCCAGTACTTC.

The gene calls are TRBV5-6 and TRBJ1-4, with D unclear. Deletions cut 2 bases from V and 8 bases from J, with 13 bases between. This CDR3 contains 14 residues. The germline V gene has CDR1 SGHDT and CDR2 YYEEEE. The CDR3 DNA follows: TGTGCCAGCAGCTTAAGAGGGTCGGACGAAAAACTGTTTTTT. Its protein is CASSLRGSDEKLFF.

This rearrangement joins TRBV7-9 to TRBJ2-5; D is unclear. Deletions cut 2 bases from V and 2 bases from J, with 18 bases between. Per the germline V gene, CDR1 is SEHNR and CDR2 is FQNEAQ (reference sequence). The CDR3 loop spans 17 amino acids. The CDR3 bases are TGTGCCAGCAGCTTATTAGGTGGAGATGACCGTCAAGAGACCCAGTACTTC. Protein sequence: CASSLLGGDDRQETQYF. The entire variable domain, with the rest obtained from reference TRBV7-9 and TRBJ2-5, is as follows: DTGVSQNPRHKITKRGQNVTFRCDPISEHNRLYWYRQTLGQGPEFLTYFQNEAQLEKSRLLSDRFSAERPKGSFSTLEIQRTEQGDSAMYLCASSLLGGDDRQETQYFGPGTRLLVL.

In DNA, the CDR3 is TGTGCCAGCACTCTCGACAGGGGAGGGCTTGGAAACACCATATATTTT. Protein: CASTLDRGGLGNTIYF. This rearrangement joins TRBV28 to TRBJ1-3; 8 bases line up with TRBD1. Trimming took 7 bases from V and 3 from J; bases not matched to a gene: 11. Germline lookup yields CDR1 MDHEN and CDR2 SYDVKM. The CDR3 sequence is 16 residues long.

This chain uses TRBV28 with TRBJ1-5; 7 bases are a match to TRBD1. The trim removed 2 bases at V and 6 bases at J, leaving 4 bases unmatched. This CDR3 is built from 14 residues. Germline V gene data show CDR1 as MDHEN and CDR2 as SYDVKM. In nucleotides, the CDR3 is TGTGCCAGCAGTTTAGTACAGGGGATTCAGCCCCAGCATTTT. Translated, it gives CASSLVQGIQPQHF. Supplemented by reference TRBV28 and TRBJ1-5, the full variable domain reads DVKVTQSSRYLVKRTGEKVFLECVQDMDHENMFWYRQDPGLGLRLIYFSYDVKMKEKGDIPEGYSVSREKKERFSLILESASTNQTSMYLCASSLVQGIQPQHFGDGTRLSIL.

The chain is built from TRBV9 and TRBJ1-3; D may be TRBD1 (6 bases). The CDR3 covers 16 residues. Germline CDR1 SGDLS, CDR2 YYNGEE. The V gene lost 4 bases and the J gene lost 0 bases, with 14 bases spanning the gap. CDR3 in amino acids: CASSPPQGLSGNTIYF. In DNA form, the CDR3 reads TGTGCCAGCAGCCCTCCACAGGGACTCTCTGGAAACACCATATATTTT.

The chain carries TRBV11-2 and TRBJ1-2, with 7 nucleotides matching TRBD1. With 5 bases clipped from V and 4 bases from J, the junction kept 10 bases outside the gene matches. The germline CDR1 and CDR2 sequences are SGHAT and FQNNGV. CDR3 length equals 15 residues. CDR3 in amino acids: CASSADRDSLYGYTF. CDR3 DNA: TGTGCCAGCAGCGCAGACCGGGACAGTCTCTATGGCTACACCTTC.

The chain links TRBV5-1 to TRBJ1-4, with 8 bases lining up with TRBD1. The germline V gene encodes CDR1 SGHRS and CDR2 YFSETQ. The CDR3 spans 15 residues. Losses at the gene ends were 0 bases for V and 8 bases for J; bases not matched to a gene: 6. DNA of the CDR3: TGCGCCAGCAGCTTGGAAGGACAGGGAGGCGAAAAACTGTTTTTT. This codes for CASSLEGQGGEKLFF.

This rearrangement joins TRBV28 to TRBJ1-1, with 7 bases that match TRBD1. This CDR3 comprises 16 residues. The V gene end was trimmed by 6 bases and the J gene end by 1 base; junction bases not matched to a gene: 11. Germline V gene data show CDR1 as MDHEN and CDR2 as SYDVKM. CDR3 residues: CASRGIRAGGNTEAFF. The CDR3 nucleotides read TGTGCCAGCAGAGGGATCCGGGCAGGGGGGAACACTGAAGCTTTCTTT.

The chain recombines TRBV4-3 with TRBJ2-7, with D perhaps TRBD1 or TRBD2 (5 bases each). Trimming left V 1 base short and J 0 bases short, with 13 bases between. This CDR3 comprises 16 residues. Germline V gene data show CDR1 as LGHNA and CDR2 as YSLEER. The CDR3 is CASSQGISGTSYEQYF. The CDR3 bases are TGCGCCAGCAGCCAAGGGATCTCCGGGACCTCCTACGAGCAGTACTTC.

The genes are TRBV11-2 and TRBJ2-5; 15 positions match TRBD2. Germline assignment: CDR1 SGHAT and CDR2 FQNNGV. The V segment lost 4 bases and the J segment 5 bases; nucleotides outside the gene matches: 5. This CDR3 has 16 amino acids. In DNA, the CDR3 is TGTGCCAGCAGCTCGGGACTAGCGGGGGGAAGGGAGACCCAGTACTTC. Translation: CASSSGLAGGRETQYF.